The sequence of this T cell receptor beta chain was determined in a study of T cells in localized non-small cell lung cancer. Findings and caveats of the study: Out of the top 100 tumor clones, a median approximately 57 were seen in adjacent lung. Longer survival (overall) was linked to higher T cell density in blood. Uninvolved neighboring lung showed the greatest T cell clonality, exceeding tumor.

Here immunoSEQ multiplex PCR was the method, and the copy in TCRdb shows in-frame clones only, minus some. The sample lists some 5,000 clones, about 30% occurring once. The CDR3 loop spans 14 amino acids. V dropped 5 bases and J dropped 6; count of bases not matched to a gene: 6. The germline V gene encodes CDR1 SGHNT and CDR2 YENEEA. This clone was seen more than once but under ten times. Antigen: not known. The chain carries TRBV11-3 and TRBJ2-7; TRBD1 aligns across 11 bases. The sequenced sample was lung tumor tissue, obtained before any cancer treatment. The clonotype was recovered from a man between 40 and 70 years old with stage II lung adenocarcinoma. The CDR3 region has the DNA TGTGCCAGCAGCGAGGGGACAGGGGGGTCCGAGCAGTACTTC. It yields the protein CASSEGTGGSEQYF.